Described below is a single TCR beta chain sequence and its context. Its specificity is unknown. Clones were sequenced by immunoSEQ multiplex PCR, and TCRdb holds only the in-frame ones, with some missing. The sample includes around 31,000 clones, roughly 88% seen only once; the top ten take roughly 53%. The sample belongs to a study of OX40 agonist ivuxolimab in advanced cancers. Study-wide findings and caveats: Within 6 weeks, CD4+ and CD8+ blood T cells expanded clonally at 0.1 to 3.0 mg/kg. In a subset of nonresponders, normalized T-cell clonal expansion was also low. Still undetermined is the antigen specificity of the expanded peripheral T cells.

V lost 6 bases and J lost 3, with 16 bases in between. In germline, CDR1 is ENHRY, CDR2 SYGVKD. This CDR3 is built from 15 residues. The TCR sequence derives from an adult with an advanced solid tumor such as melanoma, head and neck, liver or kidney cancer. The V gene is TRBV10-3, the J gene TRBJ2-3, with TRBD2 as a possible D gene (5 bases). Here the sequenced sample was CD4+ or CD8+ T cells sorted from blood, taken in a trial of the OX40 agonist ivuxolimab. DNA for the CDR3: TGTGCCATCAGCGACCCTAAAGCGGTTACAGATACGCAGTATTTT. Translating gives CAISDPKAVTDTQYF.